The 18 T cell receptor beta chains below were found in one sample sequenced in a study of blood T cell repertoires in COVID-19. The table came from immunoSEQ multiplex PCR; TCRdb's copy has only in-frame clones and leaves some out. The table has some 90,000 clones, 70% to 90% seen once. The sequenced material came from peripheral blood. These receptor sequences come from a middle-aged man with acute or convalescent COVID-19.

For the CDR3, the DNA is TGCAGCACAGGGAACACTGAAGCTTTCTTT. It yields the protein CSTGNTEAFF. The J gene is TRBJ1-1, the V gene TRBV29-1, with D maybe TRBD1 (5 bases). V lost 8 bases to trimming and J lost 1 base, with 5 bases between them. The V gene's germline CDR1 is SQVTM and CDR2 ANQGSEA. The CDR3 contains 10 residues.

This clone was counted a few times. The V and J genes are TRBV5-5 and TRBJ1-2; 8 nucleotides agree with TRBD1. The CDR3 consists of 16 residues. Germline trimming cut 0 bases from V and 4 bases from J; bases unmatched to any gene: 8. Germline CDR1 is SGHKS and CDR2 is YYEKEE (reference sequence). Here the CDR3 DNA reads TGTGCCAGCAGCTTGGGGCCGGACAGGGAAACCTATGGCTACACCTTC. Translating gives CASSLGPDRETYGYTF.

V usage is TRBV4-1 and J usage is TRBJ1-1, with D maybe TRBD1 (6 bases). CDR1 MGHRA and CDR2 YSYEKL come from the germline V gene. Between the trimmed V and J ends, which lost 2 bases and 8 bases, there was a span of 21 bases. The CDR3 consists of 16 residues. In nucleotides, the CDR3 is TGCGCCAGCAGCCAACTTCCTTCTTCTTTGGGGACAGAAGCTTTCTTT. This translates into CASSQLPSSLGTEAFF.

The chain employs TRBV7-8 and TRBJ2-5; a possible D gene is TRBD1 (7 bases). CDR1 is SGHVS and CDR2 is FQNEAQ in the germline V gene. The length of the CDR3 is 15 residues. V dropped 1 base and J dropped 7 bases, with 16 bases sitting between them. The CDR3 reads CASSLGRGPAGTQYF. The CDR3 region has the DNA TGTGCCAGCAGCTTAGGGAGGGGGCCCGCAGGGACCCAGTACTTC.

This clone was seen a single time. The CDR3 region is CASSFRDYNSPLHF. CDR3 DNA: TGTGCCAGCAGCTTCAGGGATTATAATTCACCCCTCCACTTT. The chain employs TRBV11-2 and TRBJ1-6, with D possibly matching TRBD1 (5 bases). V shed 3 bases and J shed 4 bases, with 7 bases lying between them. Looked up from germline, CDR1 is SGHAT and CDR2 is FQNNGV. The CDR3 has 14 amino acids.

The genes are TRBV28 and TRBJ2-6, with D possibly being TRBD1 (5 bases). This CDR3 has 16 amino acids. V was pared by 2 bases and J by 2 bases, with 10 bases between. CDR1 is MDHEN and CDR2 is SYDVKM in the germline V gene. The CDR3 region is CASSLAPTAGANVLTF. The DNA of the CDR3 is TGTGCCAGCAGTTTAGCCCCGACAGCTGGGGCCAACGTCCTGACTTTC.

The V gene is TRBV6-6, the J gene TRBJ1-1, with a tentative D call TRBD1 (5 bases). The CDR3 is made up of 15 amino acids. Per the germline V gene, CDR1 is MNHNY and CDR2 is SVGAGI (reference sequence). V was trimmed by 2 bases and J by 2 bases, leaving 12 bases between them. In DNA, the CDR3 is TGTGCCAGCAGTTACGTCGGGGGGTCCAACACTGAAGCTTTCTTT. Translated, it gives CASSYVGGSNTEAFF.

This chain's CDR3 is CASSLSGQVNTEAFF. CDR3 in DNA: TGTGCCAGCAGCTTAAGCGGACAGGTGAACACTGAAGCTTTCTTT. The chain recombines TRBV7-9 with TRBJ1-1; TRBD1 matches 7 bases. V lost 2 bases, J lost 0 bases, and 3 bases stayed unmatched. Germline V lookup: CDR1 SEHNR, CDR2 FQNEAQ (reference sequence). The CDR3 has 15 residues.

In DNA form, the CDR3 reads TGTGCCAGTAGTCCCGGGGGGGTTTCGGATACGCAGTATTTT. Residues: CASSPGGVSDTQYF. This chain joins TRBV19 and TRBJ2-3; the match to TRBD2 covers 8 bases. Germline V gene data show CDR1 as LNHDA and CDR2 as SQIVND (reference sequence). The CDR3 extends over 14 amino acids. Trimming removed 5 bases from V and 6 bases from J; junction bases left unmatched: 7.

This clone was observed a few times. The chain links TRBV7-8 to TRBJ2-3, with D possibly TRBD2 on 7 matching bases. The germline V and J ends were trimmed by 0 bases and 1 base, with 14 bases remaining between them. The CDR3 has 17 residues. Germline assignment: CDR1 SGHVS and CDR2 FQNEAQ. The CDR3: CASSLAGGAIGTDTQYF. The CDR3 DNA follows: TGTGCCAGCAGCTTAGCGGGGGGGGCCATCGGCACAGATACGCAGTATTTT.

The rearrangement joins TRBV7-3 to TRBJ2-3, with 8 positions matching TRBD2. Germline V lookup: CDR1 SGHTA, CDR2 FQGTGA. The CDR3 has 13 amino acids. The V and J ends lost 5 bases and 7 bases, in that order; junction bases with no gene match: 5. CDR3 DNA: TGTGCCAGCAGCCCGGGACTAGAGCATACGCAGTATTTT. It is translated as CASSPGLEHTQYF.

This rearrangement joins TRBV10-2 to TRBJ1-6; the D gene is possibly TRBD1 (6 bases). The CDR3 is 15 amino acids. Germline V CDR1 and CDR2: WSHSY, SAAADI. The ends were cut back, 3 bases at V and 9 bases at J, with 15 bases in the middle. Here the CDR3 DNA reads TGCGCCAGCAGTGACCCCGCGGGCAGGGGTTCACCCCTCCACTTT. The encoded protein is CASSDPAGRGSPLHF.

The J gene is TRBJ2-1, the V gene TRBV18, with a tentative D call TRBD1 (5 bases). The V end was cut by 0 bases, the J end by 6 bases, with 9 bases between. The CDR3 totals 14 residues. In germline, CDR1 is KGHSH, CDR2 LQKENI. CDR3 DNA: TGTGCCAGCTCACCACCGCAGGGTTTCAATGAGCAGTTCTTC. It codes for CASSPPQGFNEQFF.

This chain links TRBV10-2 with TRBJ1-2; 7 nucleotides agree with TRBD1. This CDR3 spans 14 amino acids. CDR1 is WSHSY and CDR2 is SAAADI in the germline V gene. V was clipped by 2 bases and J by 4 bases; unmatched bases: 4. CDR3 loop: CASSEKGASYGYTF. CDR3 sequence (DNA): TGCGCCAGCAGTGAGAAGGGGGCAAGCTATGGCTACACCTTC.

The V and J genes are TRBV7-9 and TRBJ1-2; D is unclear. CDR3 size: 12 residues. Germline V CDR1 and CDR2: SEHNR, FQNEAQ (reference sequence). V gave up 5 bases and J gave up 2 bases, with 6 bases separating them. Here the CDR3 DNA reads TGTGCCAGCAGCCCGACAAACTATGGCTACACCTTC. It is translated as CASSPTNYGYTF.

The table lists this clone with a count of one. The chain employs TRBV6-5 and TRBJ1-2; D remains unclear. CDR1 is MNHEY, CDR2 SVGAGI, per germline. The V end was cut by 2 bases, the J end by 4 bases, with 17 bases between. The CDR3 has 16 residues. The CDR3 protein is CASSYGPLEEIYGYTF. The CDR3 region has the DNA TGTGCCAGCAGTTACGGACCTTTGGAGGAGATCTATGGCTACACCTTC.

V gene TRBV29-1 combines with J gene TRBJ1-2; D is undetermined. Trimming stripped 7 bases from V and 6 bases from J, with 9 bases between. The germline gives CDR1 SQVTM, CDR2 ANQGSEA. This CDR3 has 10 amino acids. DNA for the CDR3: TGCAGCGCATTTCTCGATGGCTACACCTTC. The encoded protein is CSAFLDGYTF.

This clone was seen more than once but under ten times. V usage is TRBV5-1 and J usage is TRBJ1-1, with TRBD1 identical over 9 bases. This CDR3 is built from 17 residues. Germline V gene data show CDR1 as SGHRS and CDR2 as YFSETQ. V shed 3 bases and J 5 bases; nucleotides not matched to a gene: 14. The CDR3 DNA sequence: TGCGCCAGCAGCTCCAGGTACTTTACCGACAGGGGGACTGAAGCTTTCTTT. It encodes CASSSRYFTDRGTEAFF.